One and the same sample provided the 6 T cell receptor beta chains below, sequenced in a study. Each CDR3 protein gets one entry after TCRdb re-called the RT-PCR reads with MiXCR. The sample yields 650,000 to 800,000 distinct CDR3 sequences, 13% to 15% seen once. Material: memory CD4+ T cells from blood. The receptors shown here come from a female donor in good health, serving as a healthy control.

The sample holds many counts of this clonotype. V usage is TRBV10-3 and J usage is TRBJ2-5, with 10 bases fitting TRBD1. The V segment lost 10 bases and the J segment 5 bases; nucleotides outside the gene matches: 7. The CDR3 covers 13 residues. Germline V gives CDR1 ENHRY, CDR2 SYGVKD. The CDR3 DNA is TGTGCCACCGGGGACAGGGGAGACGAGACCCAGTACTTC. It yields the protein CATGDRGDETQYF.

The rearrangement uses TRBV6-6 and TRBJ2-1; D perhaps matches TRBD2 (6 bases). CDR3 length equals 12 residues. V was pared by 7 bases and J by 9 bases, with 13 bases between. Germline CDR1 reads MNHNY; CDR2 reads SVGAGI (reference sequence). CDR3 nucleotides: TGTGCCAGCACGGGGGATTGGGGTGAGCAGTTCTTC. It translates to CASTGDWGEQFF.

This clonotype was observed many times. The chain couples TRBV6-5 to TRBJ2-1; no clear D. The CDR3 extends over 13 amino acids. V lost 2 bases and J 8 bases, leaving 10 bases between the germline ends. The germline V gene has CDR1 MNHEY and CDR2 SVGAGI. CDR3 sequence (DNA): TGTGCCAGCAGTTACGGACCTGAGGATGAGCAGTTCTTC. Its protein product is CASSYGPEDEQFF.

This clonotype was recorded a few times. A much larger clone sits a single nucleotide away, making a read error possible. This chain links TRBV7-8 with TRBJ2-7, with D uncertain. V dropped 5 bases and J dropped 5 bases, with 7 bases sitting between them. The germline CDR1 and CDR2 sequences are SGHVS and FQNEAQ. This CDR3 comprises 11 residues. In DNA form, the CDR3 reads TGTGCCAGCAGCGTAACCAACGAGCAGTACTTC. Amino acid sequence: CASSVTNEQYF.

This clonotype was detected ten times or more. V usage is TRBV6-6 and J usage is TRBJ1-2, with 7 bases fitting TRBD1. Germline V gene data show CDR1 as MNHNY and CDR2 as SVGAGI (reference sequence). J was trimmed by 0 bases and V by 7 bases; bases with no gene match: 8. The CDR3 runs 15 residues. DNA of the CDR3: TGTGCCAGCACCGAGACAGGGAGTACTAACTATGGCTACACCTTC. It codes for CASTETGSTNYGYTF.

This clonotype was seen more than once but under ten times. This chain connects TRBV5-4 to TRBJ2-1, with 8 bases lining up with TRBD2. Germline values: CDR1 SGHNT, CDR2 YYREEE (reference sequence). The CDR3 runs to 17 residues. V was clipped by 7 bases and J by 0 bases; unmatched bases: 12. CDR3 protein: CASRGSSGFSSYNEQFF. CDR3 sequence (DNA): TGTGCCAGCCGGGGGTCTAGCGGGTTTAGCTCCTACAATGAGCAGTTCTTC.